This T cell receptor beta chain was sequenced for a study of CD8 T cells in ankylosing spondylitis. This clonotype appeared a few times. Its antigen is still unknown. Germline-derived CDR1 and CDR2 are SGHTS and YDEGEE. The CDR3 is made up of 15 amino acids. V lost 0 bases to trimming and J lost 7 bases, with 17 bases between them. Study-wide results and limits: Both synovial fluid and blood in reactive arthritis had previously been reported to carry some motif variants. Peripheral blood samples showed relatively rare disease-linked clones, and these clones were CD8+. Enrichment of disease-linked clones was reportedly significant in matched ankylosing spondylitis synovial fluid. For ankylosing spondylitis blood, a TCR beta motif of 7 to 9 highly homologous variants appeared characteristic.

Quantitative 5'-RACE with molecular barcodes produced the TCR beta libraries. From the 5' RACE reads, TCRdb called clonotypes with MiXCR, one entry per CDR3 protein. The sample lists around 480,000 distinct CDR3 sequences, more than 15% occurring once. The chain recombines TRBV5-8 with TRBJ2-7, with a tentative D call TRBD1 (5 bases). The sample comprised blood, either unsorted or a sorted T cell fraction (not recorded which). The clonotype comes from a male donor with ankylosing spondylitis. In DNA form, the CDR3 reads TGTGCCAGCAGCTTGGGACAGCGAATCCTTACGGAGCAGTACTTC. Translated: CASSLGQRILTEQYF.